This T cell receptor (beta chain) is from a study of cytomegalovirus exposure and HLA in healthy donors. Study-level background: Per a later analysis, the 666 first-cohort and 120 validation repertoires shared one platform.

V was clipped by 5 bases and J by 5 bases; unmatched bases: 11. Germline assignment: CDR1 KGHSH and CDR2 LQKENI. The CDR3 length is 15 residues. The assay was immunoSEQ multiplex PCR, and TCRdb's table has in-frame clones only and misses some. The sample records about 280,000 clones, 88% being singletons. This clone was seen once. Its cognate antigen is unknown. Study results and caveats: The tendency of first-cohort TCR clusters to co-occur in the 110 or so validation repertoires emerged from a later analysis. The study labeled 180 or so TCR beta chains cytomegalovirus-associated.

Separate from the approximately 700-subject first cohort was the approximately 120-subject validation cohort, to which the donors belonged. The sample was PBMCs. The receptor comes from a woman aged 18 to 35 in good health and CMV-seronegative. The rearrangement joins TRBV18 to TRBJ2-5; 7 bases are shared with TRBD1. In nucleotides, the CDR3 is TGTGCCAGCTCAGAGGGGGCCATGTACGGGGAGACCCAGTACTTC. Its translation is CASSEGAMYGETQYF.